Presented here are 26 T cell receptor beta chains from one specimen sequenced in a study of T-cell reconstitution after alpha-beta-depleted transplantation in children. Unique molecular identifiers tagged the TCRbeta library. Using its own MiXCR run on the PCR reads, TCRdb lists one record per CDR3 protein. The sample contains approximately 490,000 distinct CDR3 sequences, approximately 12% of which appear only once. This specimen consisted of PBMCs from the stem cell graft donor, obtained from the stem cell graft. All receptors derive from a human donor who donated a stem cell graft to a child with combined immunodeficiency.

This clonotype was seen only a few times. At one of its ends the junction is not consistent with the germline gene, which may arise from a read error. The chain joins TRBV7-7 to TRBJ2-2; tentatively, D is TRBD1 (5 bases). CDR3 length: 13 residues. Germline CDR1 and CDR2: SSHAT and FNYEAQ (reference sequence). As DNA, the CDR3 is TGTGCTAGCAGCTTAGGGGCGGTCGGGGAGCTGTTTTTT. It codes for CASSLGAVGELFF.

The table lists this clonotype with a few counts. CDR3 DNA sequence: TGCGCCAGCAGCTTCAAAGGGGACACCGGGGAGCTGTTTTTT. Translated: CASSFKGDTGELFF. This rearrangement joins TRBV5-1 to TRBJ2-2; D is perhaps TRBD1 (5 bases). The CDR3 is 14 residues long. V was pared by 2 bases and J by 3 bases, with 8 bases between. The V gene's germline CDR1 is SGHRS and CDR2 YFSETQ. Full variable domain (remainder filled in from reference TRBV5-1 and TRBJ2-2): KAGVTQTPRYLIKTRGQQVTLSCSPISGHRSVSWYQQTPGQGLQFLFEYFSETQRNKGNFPGRFSGRQFSNSRSEMNVSTLELGDSALYLCASSFKGDTGELFFGEGSRLTVL.

This clonotype was observed a handful of times. The V call is TRBV30, the J call TRBJ1-3, with a tentative D call TRBD1 (6 bases). Germline loops: CDR1 GTSNPN, CDR2 SVGIG (reference sequence). CDR3 length equals 16 residues. Trimming left V 5 bases short and J 3 bases short, with 20 bases between. The CDR3 sequence is CAWGHQTGSGGNTIYF. The CDR3, as DNA: TGTGCCTGGGGACACCAAACAGGGTCCGGTGGAAACACCATATATTTT.

This clonotype was recorded a few times. The chain couples TRBV7-9 to TRBJ2-3; the D gene is possibly TRBD1 (5 bases). This CDR3 comprises 15 residues. Trimming cost V 6 bases and J 4 bases, with 17 bases left between them. From germline, CDR1 is SEHNR and CDR2 FQNEAQ (reference sequence). The CDR3 loop is CASSQTDRPADTQYF. The CDR3 coding sequence is TGTGCCAGCAGTCAGACAGACCGTCCCGCAGATACGCAGTATTTT.

Many counts were recorded for this clonotype. This sequence joins TRBV7-9 and TRBJ2-1; 7 bases line up with TRBD2. V trimming: 0 bases; J trimming: 4 bases; junction bases outside the gene matches: 6. This CDR3 spans 16 amino acids. Germline V gene lookup returns CDR1 SEHNR and CDR2 FQNEAQ (reference sequence). This CDR3 is CASSLAWASGYNEQFF. The CDR3 DNA reads as TGTGCCAGCAGCTTAGCGTGGGCTAGCGGTTACAATGAGCAGTTCTTC.

With respect to this clonotype: It may be a read error: a sequence one base away is much more abundant. The V gene is TRBV20-1, the J gene TRBJ2-3; 10 bases fit TRBD2. The CDR3 extends over 17 amino acids. In germline, CDR1 is DFQATT, CDR2 SNEGSKA (reference sequence). This CDR3 reads CSASRLAGSLGTDTEYF. DNA for the CDR3: TGCAGTGCTAGTCGACTAGCGGGTAGCTTGGGCACAGATACGGAGTATTTT.

The chain uses TRBV12-3 or TRBV12-4 and TRBJ2-7, with 9 nucleotides matching TRBD1. CDR3 size: 15 residues. After removal of 11 bases from V and 5 bases from J, the junction contained 16 bases not matched to a gene. CDR3 DNA: TGTGCCCTCAGTACGACCCGGGACAGGGTCCACGAGCAGTACTTC. Translated, it gives CALSTTRDRVHEQYF.

This clonotype came up a few times. The J gene is TRBJ2-7, the V gene TRBV9; no clear D gene. Trimming took 3 bases from V and 3 from J, leaving 10 bases between them. Germline values: CDR1 SGDLS, CDR2 YYNGEE. This CDR3 is 13 amino acids long. In nucleotides, the CDR3 is TGTGCCAGCAGCGCCGGAGAGTTCTACGAGCAGTACTTC. It translates to CASSAGEFYEQYF. Full variable domain (outside the CDR3, taken from reference TRBV9 and TRBJ2-7): DSGVTQTPKHLITATGQRVTLRCSPRSGDLSVYWYQQSLDQGLQFLIQYYNGEERAKGNILERFSAQQFPDLHSELNLSSLELGDSALYFCASSAGEFYEQYFGPGTRLTVT.

This clonotype was seen ten or more times. CDR3 sequence (DNA): TGTGCCAGCAGTCCATTACTCAGCGGCTATGGCTACACCTTC. It is translated as CASSPLLSGYGYTF. The V call is TRBV27, the J call TRBJ1-2; D call uncertain. Per germline, CDR1 MNHEY and CDR2 SMNVEV (reference sequence). CDR3 length equals 14 residues. V was trimmed by 5 bases and J by 4 bases, leaving 14 bases between them.

V usage is TRBV3-1 and J usage is TRBJ1-6; D perhaps matches TRBD1 (5 bases). V shed 4 bases and J shed 0 bases, with 16 bases lying between them. Per germline, CDR1 LGHDT and CDR2 YNNKEL (reference sequence). The CDR3 totals 18 residues. The CDR3 bases are TGTGCCAGCAGCCCGGTGGGGCAGCGAAGCTCCTATAATTCACCCCTCCACTTT. It codes for CASSPVGQRSSYNSPLHF.

This clonotype showed up many times. The rearrangement uses TRBV12-3 or TRBV12-4 and TRBJ1-4; D not certain. Trimming cost V 6 bases and J 5 bases, with 16 bases left between them. There are 15 residues in the CDR3. CDR3 nucleotides: TGTGCCAGCAGCCCCCAGCCCGGGGAAAATGAAAAACTGTTTTTT. Its protein is CASSPQPGENEKLFF.

This clonotype was detected ten times or more. The CDR3 bases are TGTGCCAGCAGTTTGTGGCAGGGAGGAACCGGGGAGCTGTTTTTT. It is translated as CASSLWQGGTGELFF. This sequence joins TRBV12-3 or TRBV12-4 and TRBJ2-2; D possibly corresponds to TRBD2 (6 bases). The CDR3 contains 15 residues. V lost 3 bases and J 5 bases, leaving 13 bases between the germline ends.

V gene TRBV4-3 combines with J gene TRBJ1-1, with D possibly matching TRBD1 (5 bases). Germline lookup yields CDR1 LGHNA and CDR2 YSLEER. This CDR3 has 16 residues. Trimming took off 1 base at V and 4 bases at J, with 16 bases between the two ends. In DNA form, the CDR3 reads TGCGCCAGCAGCCAAGGTCTAGGCAGGGTTTCCACTGAAGCTTTCTTT. Translated: CASSQGLGRVSTEAFF.

This clonotype was counted a single time. The chain recombines TRBV21-1 with TRBJ2-5; TRBD2, the table's D call, was not compared with the DNA. TRBV21-1 is an annotated pseudogene. There are 14 residues in the CDR3. The CDR3 is CASSNTESEETQYF. The CDR3 coding sequence is TGTGCCAGCAGCAATACGGAGTCCGAAGAGACCCAGTACTTC.

This clonotype was counted at least ten times. The rearrangement joins TRBV7-3 to TRBJ2-5, with 8 bases lining up with TRBD2. Losses at the gene ends were 2 bases for V and 1 base for J; bases not matched to a gene: 3. The CDR3 loop spans 15 amino acids. Per germline, CDR1 SGHTA and CDR2 FQGTGA. The CDR3 DNA reads as TGTGCCAGCAGCTTATACGGGAGGGCCCAAGAGACCCAGTACTTC. Its translation: CASSLYGRAQETQYF. The entire variable domain, with the rest obtained from reference TRBV7-3 and TRBJ2-5, is as follows: GAGVSQTPSNKVTEKGKYVELRCDPISGHTALYWYRQSLGQGPEFLIYFQGTGAADDSGLPNDRFFAVRPEGSVSTLKIQRTERGDSAVYLCASSLYGRAQETQYFGPGTRLLVL.

This clonotype appeared many times. The J gene is TRBJ2-1, the V gene TRBV12-3 or TRBV12-4; maybe TRBD1 (5 bases). This CDR3 is built from 12 residues. Trimming shortened V by 4 bases and J by 10 bases, and 11 bases separated the two germline ends. For the CDR3, the DNA is TGTGCCAGCAGTTCTCAGGGCGGCGAGCAGTTCTTC. This gives the protein CASSSQGGEQFF.

This clonotype was observed at least ten times. V is TRBV12-3 or TRBV12-4 and J is TRBJ2-2, with 9 bases fitting TRBD1. After removal of 4 bases from V and 3 bases from J, the junction contained 3 bases not matched to a gene. The CDR3 sequence is 15 residues long. The CDR3 coding sequence is TGTGCCAGCAGTTCCGGGACAGGGTACACCGGGGAGCTGTTTTTT. Protein product: CASSSGTGYTGELFF.

The J gene is TRBJ2-5, the V gene TRBV7-2; D could derive from TRBD1 or TRBD2 (6 bases each). Between the trimmed V and J ends, which lost 7 bases and 1 base, there was a span of 16 bases. This CDR3 has 15 residues. Germline loops: CDR1 SGHTA, CDR2 FQGNSA. The CDR3 region has the DNA TGTGCCAGCACCTTGGGGGCGGGGATCCAAGAGACCCAGTACTTC. Translating gives CASTLGAGIQETQYF.

This clonotype was picked up many times. The rearrangement links TRBV6-1 to TRBJ2-1; D perhaps matches TRBD1 (6 bases). Trimming stripped 10 bases from V and 6 bases from J, with 25 bases between. The CDR3 covers 16 residues. The V gene's germline CDR1 is MNHNS and CDR2 SASEGT. The CDR3 reads CATSGRLTGSVNEQFF. CDR3 bases: TGTGCCACCTCTGGCCGCCTTACAGGGAGCGTCAATGAGCAGTTCTTC.

At least ten counts were recorded for this clonotype. CDR3 sequence reads: CASSQGQGYTDTQYF. As DNA, the CDR3 is TGTGCCAGCAGCCAAGGGCAGGGGTACACAGATACGCAGTATTTT. The V and J genes are TRBV3-1 and TRBJ2-3, with D perhaps matching TRBD1 (6 bases). The germline V gene encodes CDR1 LGHDT and CDR2 YNNKEL (reference sequence). This CDR3 has 15 residues. V lost 1 base to trimming and J lost 2 bases, with 10 bases between them.

Many counts were recorded for this clonotype. The rearrangement links TRBV12-3 or TRBV12-4 to TRBJ2-2; perhaps TRBD1 as D (6 bases). CDR3 length: 12 residues. Trimming stripped 6 bases from V and 7 bases from J, with 9 bases between. The CDR3 is CASSPDSGELFF. In DNA, the CDR3 is TGTGCCAGCAGCCCGGACAGCGGGGAGCTGTTTTTT.

The CDR3: CASSLVPNYEQYF. CDR3 in DNA: TGTGCCAGCAGCTTAGTTCCCAACTACGAGCAGTACTTC. The V call is TRBV7-9, the J call TRBJ2-7; D not certain. The CDR3 consists of 13 residues. The germline V gene has CDR1 SEHNR and CDR2 FQNEAQ (reference sequence). V was cut by 1 base and J by 3 bases, with 7 bases left in between.

This clonotype was seen repeatedly, ten times or more. This rearrangement joins TRBV6-5 to TRBJ1-4, with D maybe TRBD1 (6 bases). This CDR3 contains 15 residues. CDR1 MNHEY and CDR2 SVGAGI come from the germline V gene. The V end was cut by 5 bases, the J end by 8 bases, with 18 bases between. The CDR3 nucleotides are TGTGCCAGCAGTCCCCTTCAGGGAAGGGGGGAAAAACTGTTTTTT. This gives the protein CASSPLQGRGEKLFF.

In its sample, this clonotype was seen a few times. V is TRBV7-6 and J is TRBJ2-1; D might be TRBD1 or TRBD2, each matching 5 bases. Germline loops: CDR1 SGHVS, CDR2 FNYEAQ. CDR3 length: 19 residues. Deletions cut 5 bases from V and 8 bases from J, with 31 bases between. Here the CDR3 DNA reads TGTGCCAGCAGCCCCTCGACGGTCGCTGGGGGTAGGGGCTCCGATGAGCAGTTCTTC. Translating gives CASSPSTVAGGRGSDEQFF. Looking up the rest from reference TRBV7-6 and TRBJ2-1 gives the full variable domain: GAGVSQSPRYKVTKRGQDVALRCDPISGHVSLYWYRQALGQGPEFLTYFNYEAQQDKSGLPNDRFSAERPEGSISTLTIQRTEQRDSAMYRCASSPSTVAGGRGSDEQFFGPGTRLTVL.

CDR3 protein: CASSSSGRSYNEQFF. The CDR3 nucleotides read TGTGCCAGCAGCTCTAGCGGGAGATCCTACAATGAGCAGTTCTTC. The J gene is TRBJ2-1, the V gene TRBV11-2; 10 bases are a match to TRBD2. This CDR3 spans 15 amino acids. The J segment lost 1 base and the V segment lost 4 bases, leaving 1 base of the junction unmatched. CDR1 and CDR2 from the germline V gene are SGHAT and FQNNGV.

This clonotype was recorded a few times. The chain uses TRBV5-1 and TRBJ2-2; D is ambiguous. V was trimmed by 6 bases and J by 1 base, leaving 7 bases between them. The CDR3 length is 13 residues. The germline V gene encodes CDR1 SGHRS and CDR2 YFSETQ. The CDR3 coding sequence is TGCGCCAGCAATGCGGAGAACACCGGGGAGCTGTTTTTT. It codes for CASNAENTGELFF.